The TCR beta chain under discussion was sequenced for a study of T-cell reconstitution after alpha-beta-depleted transplantation in children. Study observations and caveats: Several hundred expanded graft clones reportedly were the source of alpha-beta T cells about two months after transplant. When one year had passed after transplant, most T-cell counts and diversity came from newly produced T cells. Surviving recipient T cells and intrathymic progenitors accounted for some patients' high TCRbeta diversity at day 60.

Notes on this clonotype: Its target is unknown.

For TCRbeta, the library was prepared with unique molecular identifiers. TCRdb reprocessed the PCR reads with MiXCR, giving one entry per CDR3 protein. The table includes hundreds of thousands of distinct CDR3 sequences, about a sixth detected once. In germline, CDR1 is SGHAT, CDR2 FQNNGV. Trimming took 4 bases from V and 3 from J, leaving 28 bases between them. The CDR3 runs to 20 residues. This receptor was obtained from a male patient between 2 and 10 years old who had a stem cell transplant for acute lymphoblastic leukemia, so the T cells may come from the graft donor. The sequencing used PBMCs, mostly from graft donor cells, collected 360 days after TCRalphabeta/CD19-depleted stem cell transplant. The chain has TRBV11-2 and TRBJ2-1; D possibly uses TRBD1 or TRBD2 (5 bases each). CDR3 bases: TGTGCCAGCAGCTCCCAAATTTGGTTTTCGACCGGGGCTGGCTACAATGAGCAGTTCTTC. This translates into CASSSQIWFSTGAGYNEQFF.